The sequence of this T cell receptor beta chain was determined in a study of shared clonotypes between healthy human individuals. The data were produced by immunoSEQ multiplex PCR, yet TCRdb's version contains in-frame clones alone and is incomplete. The data contain under 550,000 clones, almost 97% of them singletons. The V gene end was trimmed by 0 bases and the J gene end by 2 bases; junction bases not matched to a gene: 1. Germline V CDR1 and CDR2: SEHNR, FQNEAQ (reference sequence). The CDR3 length is 16 residues. The sample taken for sequencing was naive CD4+ T cells sorted from blood. Subset reported: CD45RA+ positively selected. V usage is TRBV7-9 and J usage is TRBJ2-1; 10 bases are shared with TRBD1. The sequence was collected from a woman in her twenties or thirties in good health. CDR3: CASSLAGTGAYNEQFF. DNA of the CDR3: TGTGCCAGCAGCTTAGCGGGGACAGGGGCCTACAATGAGCAGTTCTTC.